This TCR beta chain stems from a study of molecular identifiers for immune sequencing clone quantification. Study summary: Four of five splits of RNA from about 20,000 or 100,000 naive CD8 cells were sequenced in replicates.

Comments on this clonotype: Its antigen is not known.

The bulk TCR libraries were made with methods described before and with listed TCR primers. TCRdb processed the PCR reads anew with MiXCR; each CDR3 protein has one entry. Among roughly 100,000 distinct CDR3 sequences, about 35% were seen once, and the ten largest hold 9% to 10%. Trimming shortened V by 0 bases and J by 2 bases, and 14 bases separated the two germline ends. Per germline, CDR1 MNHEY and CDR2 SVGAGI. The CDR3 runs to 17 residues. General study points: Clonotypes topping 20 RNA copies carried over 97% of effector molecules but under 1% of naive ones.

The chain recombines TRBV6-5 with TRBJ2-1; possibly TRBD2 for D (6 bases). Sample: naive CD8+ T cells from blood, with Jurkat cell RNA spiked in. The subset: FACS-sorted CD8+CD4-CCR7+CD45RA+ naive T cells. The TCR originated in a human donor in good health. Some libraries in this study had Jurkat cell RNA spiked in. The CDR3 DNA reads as TGTGCCAGCAGTTACTCGATGGCCGGGAGCCCCTACAATGAGCAGTTCTTC. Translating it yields CASSYSMAGSPYNEQFF.